These T cell receptor beta chains were read from a single sample in a study of OX40 agonist ivuxolimab in advanced cancers. TCRdb's copy holds only in-frame clones and misses some; the assay was immunoSEQ multiplex PCR. The top ten hold about a fifth of the sample, which has roughly 74,000 clones, about 93% seen once. The input for sequencing was CD4+ or CD8+ T cells sorted from blood, taken in a trial of the OX40 agonist ivuxolimab. The source of these receptors is an adult with an advanced solid tumor such as melanoma, head and neck, liver or kidney cancer. Both conserved end residues are part of each CDR3. Fields, in order: D gene, CDR3 length, V gene, clone size, J gene, CDR3 DNA, CDR3 protein. A D gene is named only where the DNA matches it firmly. Not every row has a clone size; where given, it reads once, few, many or a size class.

.	13	TRBV6-6	.	TRBJ1-2	TGTGCCAGCGGTTACCCTATAGACTATGGCTACACCTTC	CASGYPIDYGYTF
.	13	TRBV7-9	.	TRBJ1-1	TGTGCCAGCAGCTTCGTCAGAACCACTGAAGCTTTCTTT	CASSFVRTTEAFF
.	13	TRBV7-2	.	TRBJ2-3	TGTGCCAGCTGCTCGTGGAACACAGATACGCAGTATTTT	CASCSWNTDTQYF
.	14	TRBV12-5	once	TRBJ1-4	TGTGCTAGTGCCCCTGGACAGACTAATGAAAAACTGTTTTTT	CASAPGQTNEKLFF
.	15	TRBV9	.	TRBJ1-4	TGTGCCAGCAGCGTAGGGAGCGGTGGTAATGAAAAACTGTTTTTT	CASSVGSGGNEKLFF
.	16	TRBV5-5	.	TRBJ2-1	TGTGCCAGCAGGGAGCAGGTCCCTAGCTCCTACAATGAGCAGTTCTTC	CASREQVPSSYNEQFF
.	14	TRBV27	.	TRBJ1-4	TGTGCCAGCAGTTCTACGACAGCGAGAGAAAAACTGTTTTTT	CASSSTTAREKLFF
.	15	TRBV4-3	.	TRBJ2-2	TGCGCCAGCAGCCAAGATCGGTCAAACACCGGGGAGCTGTTTTTT	CASSQDRSNTGELFF
.	13	TRBV11-3	.	TRBJ2-1	TGTGCCAGCAGCTTAGCAGGGATAAATGAGCAGTTCTTC	CASSLAGINEQFF
.	15	TRBV7-9	once	TRBJ2-5	TGTGCCAGCAGCCCCCCAGAGGTTCGTCGGGAGACCCAGTACTTC	CASSPPEVRRETQYF
.	16	TRBV13	.	TRBJ2-3	TGTGCCAGCAGCTTAGGGGAGGGCGCCCCCACAGATACGCAGTATTTT	CASSLGEGAPTDTQYF
.	12	TRBV2	.	TRBJ1-1	TGTGCCACCAAGGGATCGAACACTGAAGCTTTCTTT	CATKGSNTEAFF
.	12	TRBV28	.	TRBJ2-1	TGTGCCAGCACCGAGTTTGGGAATGAGCAGTTCTTC	CASTEFGNEQFF
.	12	TRBV6-5	.	TRBJ2-3	TGTGCCAGCAGGGTTAGCCCAGATACGCAGTATTTT	CASRVSPDTQYF
.	13	TRBV27	.	TRBJ1-2	TGTGCCAGCAGCTTTGGGGGGGACTATGGCTACACCTTC	CASSFGGDYGYTF
.	15	TRBV5-1	once	TRBJ1-1	TGCGCCAGCAGCTTTCGGACGGGGAAGATCGCTGAAGCCTTCTTT	CASSFRTGKIAEAFF
.	12	TRBV27	.	TRBJ2-7	TGTGCCAGCAGTAACCCGGGGCTTGAGCAGTACTTC	CASSNPGLEQYF
.	15	TRBV15	.	TRBJ1-5	TGTGCCACCAGCAGGAGACAGGTTAGCAATCAGCCCCAGCATTTT	CATSRRQVSNQPQHF
.	11	TRBV27	.	TRBJ2-5	TGTGCCAGCAAGTTAGGGTCGACCCAGTACTTC	CASKLGSTQYF
.	12	TRBV5-6	.	TRBJ2-7	TGTGCCAGCAGCTTGCAAGGGGGCGAGCAGTACTTC	CASSLQGGEQYF
.	13	TRBV5-1	.	TRBJ2-1	TGCGCCAGCAGCTTGGCCTGGGGAAATGAGCAGTTCTTC	CASSLAWGNEQFF
.	16	TRBV11-2	.	TRBJ2-5	TGTGCCAGCAGCCTAGACGGGCCTGGGGGTCAAGAGACCCAGTACTTC	CASSLDGPGGQETQYF
TRBD2	14	TRBV9	.	TRBJ2-7	TGTGCCAGCAGCGTGGGGGGACTAGACTACGAGCAGTACTTC	CASSVGGLDYEQYF
TRBD1	15	TRBV9	.	TRBJ1-1	TGTGCCAGCCAGACCGGGACAGGGGTTTTTACTGAAGCTTTCTTT	CASQTGTGVFTEAFF
.	15	TRBV19	.	TRBJ1-5	TGTGCCGCCCGACCGGGGGGCTGGGGCAATCAGCCCCAGCATTTT	CAARPGGWGNQPQHF
.	11	TRBV20-1	.	TRBJ2-7	TGCAGTGCTGGACAGACCTACGAGCAGTACTTC	CSAGQTYEQYF
.	16	TRBV11-2	.	TRBJ2-7	TGTGCCAGCAGCTTAGGCTGGGGGGTAAACGTGAACGAGCAGTACTTC	CASSLGWGVNVNEQYF
.	11	TRBV4-3	.	TRBJ1-1	TGCGCCAGCAGCCAGGGGACTGAAGCTTTCTTT	CASSQGTEAFF
.	14	TRBV6-5	.	TRBJ1-3	TGTGCCAGCAGTCCCCCCGGGCCTGGAAACACCATATATTTT	CASSPPGPGNTIYF
TRBD2	16	TRBV4-1	.	TRBJ2-7	TGCGCCAGCAGCCAAGTCCTAGGCGGGAGTGGTTACGAGCAGTACTTC	CASSQVLGGSGYEQYF
.	13	TRBV4-3	.	TRBJ1-5	TGCGCCAGCAGCCAAGGGGTCGATCAGCCCCAGCATTTT	CASSQGVDQPQHF
TRBD2	14	TRBV27	.	TRBJ2-1	TGTGCCAGCAGTTTTGGGACTACCGACAATGAGCAGTTCTTC	CASSFGTTDNEQFF
.	16	TRBV10-2	.	TRBJ2-5	TGCGCCAGCAGTGAGGTGGGGCGGGCTGGGCAAGAGACCCAGTACTTC	CASSEVGRAGQETQYF
.	12	TRBV7-2	.	TRBJ2-1	TGTGCCAGCAGTTCCCAGTGGGATGAGCAGTTCTTC	CASSSQWDEQFF
.	15	TRBV11-2	.	TRBJ2-7	TGTGCCAGCAGCTTAGGGGTTGGTGGGGTATACGAGCAGTACTTC	CASSLGVGGVYEQYF
.	11	TRBV5-1	.	TRBJ1-1	TGCGCCAGCAGCTTGGGCACTGAAGCTTTCTTT	CASSLGTEAFF
TRBD2	17	TRBV4-3	.	TRBJ2-2	TGCGCCAGCAGCCAAGGCCCCGGGGGGATTAGCACCGGGGAGCTGTTTTTT	CASSQGPGGISTGELFF
.	15	TRBV4-2	once	TRBJ1-1	TGTGCCAGCAGTCAAGATTCCCCGGGAGGGACTGAAGCTTTCTTT	CASSQDSPGGTEAFF
.	12	TRBV10-3	.	TRBJ2-2	TGTGCCATGGGACGAGGCACCGGGGAGCTGTTTTTT	CAMGRGTGELFF
TRBD1	14	TRBV14	.	TRBJ2-7	TGTGCCAGCAGCCCGGGACAGGGTTCGTACGAGCAGTACTTC	CASSPGQGSYEQYF
TRBD1	16	TRBV7-9	.	TRBJ1-2	TGTGCCAGCAGCGCCGGGACAGAGTGGCAAACCTATGGCTACACCTTC	CASSAGTEWQTYGYTF
.	13	TRBV29-1	.	TRBJ2-1	TGCAGCGTTTTTTGGAGGGGGCGAAATGAGCAGTTCTTC	CSVFWRGRNEQFF
TRBD1	15	TRBV11-2	.	TRBJ1-3	TGTGCCAGCAGCCGCGGGACAGGCTCTGGAAACACCATATATTTT	CASSRGTGSGNTIYF
.	13	TRBV27	few	TRBJ1-5	TGTGCCAGCAGTTTATGGCGAGGGCAGCCCCAGCATTTT	CASSLWRGQPQHF
.	15	TRBV6-1	.	TRBJ1-2	TGTGCCAGCAGTGAAACGGCCGTAGGGCTCTATGGCTACACCTTC	CASSETAVGLYGYTF
.	15	TRBV5-6	.	TRBJ1-1	TGTGCCAGCAGCTTGGCCGGGGGAAGGAACACTGAAGCTTTCTTT	CASSLAGGRNTEAFF
.	12	TRBV29-1	medium-sized	TRBJ2-1	TGCAGCGTTGAATTGCGGGACAATGAGCAGTTCTTC	CSVELRDNEQFF
.	15	TRBV27	.	TRBJ2-7	TGTGCCAGCAGCCTGTTAGCTCATAGCTCCTACGAGCAGTACTTC	CASSLLAHSSYEQYF
.	16	TRBV7-7	.	TRBJ2-1	TGTGCCAGCAGCTTAGCGGCCCCAGGGCCCTACAATGAGCAGTTCTTC	CASSLAAPGPYNEQFF
.	16	TRBV28	.	TRBJ1-3	TGTGCCAGCAGTTTTTACGACATACCCTCTGGAAACACCATATATTTT	CASSFYDIPSGNTIYF
.	12	TRBV7-9	.	TRBJ1-2	TGTGCCAGCAGCTTAAGCAGCTATGGCTACACCTTC	CASSLSSYGYTF
TRBD1	14	TRBV7-2	.	TRBJ1-2	TGTGCCAGCAGCTTAGGGACAGGGCCGCGGGGCTACACCTTC	CASSLGTGPRGYTF
.	15	TRBV5-1	.	TRBJ2-7	TGCGCCAGCAGCCCCCCGGCCGGTTTGGGGTACGAGCAGTACTTC	CASSPPAGLGYEQYF
TRBD2	17	TRBV4-1	.	TRBJ2-5	TGCGCCAGCAGCCAAGAGAGAGCGGGAGGCTACCAAGAGACCCAGTACTTC	CASSQERAGGYQETQYF
TRBD1	15	TRBV7-8	once	TRBJ2-1	TGTGCCAGCAGCCCCGGGACAGAGTCCTACAATGAGCAGTTCTTC	CASSPGTESYNEQFF